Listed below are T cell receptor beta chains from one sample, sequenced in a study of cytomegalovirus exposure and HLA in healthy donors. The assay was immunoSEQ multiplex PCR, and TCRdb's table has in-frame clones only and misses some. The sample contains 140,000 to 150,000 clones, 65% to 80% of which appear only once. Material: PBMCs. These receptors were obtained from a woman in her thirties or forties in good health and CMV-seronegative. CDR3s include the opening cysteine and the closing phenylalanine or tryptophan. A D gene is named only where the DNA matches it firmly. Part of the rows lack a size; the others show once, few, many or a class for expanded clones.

TGTGCCAGCAGTTTATTAATAGCCTACGAGCAGTACTTC,CASSLLIAYEQYF,TRBV28,NA,NA,TRBJ2-7
TGTGCCAGCTCACCACCGGAGCAAGCTAACTATGGCTACACCTTC,CASSPPEQANYGYTF,TRBV18,NA,NA,TRBJ1-2
TGTGCCAGCAGCTTATCTCCCACAGATACGCAGTATTTT,CASSLSPTDTQYF,TRBV7-9,NA,NA,TRBJ2-3
TGTGCCAGCAGTCCGACAGGGGGCAGATTTGACTATGGCTACACCTTC,CASSPTGGRFDYGYTF,TRBV27,TRBD1,NA,TRBJ1-2
TGTGCCAGCAGCTTATACCAGGGGCCCTACGAGCAGTACTTC,CASSLYQGPYEQYF,TRBV7-9,NA,NA,TRBJ2-7
TGTGCCAGCAGTCGACAGGGGAACACTGAAGCTTTCTTT,CASSRQGNTEAFF,TRBV11-3,TRBD1,NA,TRBJ1-1
TGTGCCAGCAGTTACGACGATGGGACAGGCTACACCTTC,CASSYDDGTGYTF,TRBV6-6,NA,few,TRBJ1-2
TGTGCCAGTAGTCCTCCTGGGGTCGGACTATGGAACACCGGGGAGCTGTTTTTT,CASSPPGVGLWNTGELFF,TRBV19,NA,NA,TRBJ2-2
TGTGCCACCAGCCAGCGGACTAGCGGCACAGATACGCAGTATTTT,CATSQRTSGTDTQYF,TRBV15,TRBD2,NA,TRBJ2-3
TGTGCCAGCAGCTTATCCCGGGAGACCCAGTACTTC,CASSLSRETQYF,TRBV11-2,NA,few,TRBJ2-5
TGTGCTAGTGGTTTGCCCTACATCCCGGACAGGGGGGTGAACACTGAAGCTTTCTTT,CASGLPYIPDRGVNTEAFF,TRBV12-5,TRBD1,NA,TRBJ1-1
TGTGCCAGCAGTGACGGACAGGCGAACATTTACGAGCAGTACTTC,CASSDGQANIYEQYF,TRBV5-8,TRBD1,NA,TRBJ2-7
TGTGCCAGCACGGCGGCGCCAGGGGCACGGCTAGAAGCTTTCTTT,CASTAAPGARLEAFF,TRBV2,NA,NA,TRBJ1-1
TGTGCCAGCAGCTTAGGGGTTAGCGTCCTGTACTTC,CASSLGVSVLYF,TRBV7-2,NA,NA,TRBJ2-4
TGTGCCAGCAGAGATGACAGTTACAATGAGCAGTTCTTC,CASRDDSYNEQFF,TRBV6-5,NA,NA,TRBJ2-1
TGTGCCAGTAGTGGAAACAGGGGGTCGGGGGAGCAGTACTTC,CASSGNRGSGEQYF,TRBV19,TRBD1,NA,TRBJ2-7
TGCGCCAGCAGCTTGCAACTAGCGGGGGGGTCGCAAGAGACCCAGTACTTC,CASSLQLAGGSQETQYF,TRBV5-1,TRBD2,NA,TRBJ2-5
TGCGCCAGCAGCCGTGGACAGGGGGAAAAACTGTTTTTT,CASSRGQGEKLFF,TRBV10-1,TRBD1,once,TRBJ1-4
TGTGCCAGCAGTCCACAGGACCATTCACCCCTCCACTTT,CASSPQDHSPLHF,TRBV6-5,NA,NA,TRBJ1-6
TGTGCCAGCAGCACCAAGACAGGGGTGTATGGTTCACCCCTCCACTTT,CASSTKTGVYGSPLHF,TRBV5-6,TRBD1,NA,TRBJ1-6
TGTGCCAGCAGTCGACTAGCGGAGTACGAGCAGTACTTC,CASSRLAEYEQYF,TRBV6-1,TRBD2,NA,TRBJ2-7
TGTGCCAGCAGCTTATCCCCTGAGAGGACTAGCGGGACGCCAGAGCAGTTCTTC,CASSLSPERTSGTPEQFF,TRBV7-2,TRBD2,NA,TRBJ2-1
TGTGCCAGCAGGGAGACAGGGGTTTACACTGAAGCTTTCTTT,CASRETGVYTEAFF,TRBV7-9,TRBD1,NA,TRBJ1-1
TGTGCCAGCAGCCAAGGAGGACGGAACACTGAAGCTTTCTTT,CASSQGGRNTEAFF,TRBV5-4,NA,NA,TRBJ1-1
TGTGCCAGCAACAGGGGCCAGGGAACAGATACGCAGTATTTT,CASNRGQGTDTQYF,TRBV28,TRBD1,NA,TRBJ2-3
TGTGCCAGCAGCAGCGACGGGGGGCCAGATACGCAGTATTTT,CASSSDGGPDTQYF,TRBV2,NA,NA,TRBJ2-3
TGTGCCAGCAGTTACCCCCAACGAGGTTGGAGGAAAGCTTTCTTT,CASSYPQRGWRKAFF,TRBV6-5,NA,NA,TRBJ1-1
TGTGCCAGCAGCGTTGGGCGAGACTACGAGCAGTACTTC,CASSVGRDYEQYF,TRBV9,NA,NA,TRBJ2-7
TGTGCCAGCAGCCCCGCGGCGTATACTGAAGCTTTCTTT,CASSPAAYTEAFF,TRBV11-2,NA,NA,TRBJ1-1
TGTGCCAGCAGCCTAGGGACAGGGTTTGGCGAGCAGTACTTC,CASSLGTGFGEQYF,TRBV7-6,TRBD1,NA,TRBJ2-7
TGTGCCAGTAGTACGGGACAGGGCCTTAATGAAAAACTGTTTTTT,CASSTGQGLNEKLFF,TRBV19,TRBD1,NA,TRBJ1-4
TGCGCCAGCAGTGAGTCTACAGGGGGCCCGATTCTCGGAGCTTTCTTT,CASSESTGGPILGAFF,TRBV10-1,TRBD1,NA,TRBJ1-1
TGTGCCAGCTCACTTATAAAAACCGACAGGGATTCTAATGAAAAACTGTTTTTT,CASSLIKTDRDSNEKLFF,TRBV18,TRBD1,few,TRBJ1-4
TGTGCCTGGAGGCGGGGTTCGAACACTGAAGCTTTCTTT,CAWRRGSNTEAFF,TRBV30,NA,NA,TRBJ1-1
TGTGCCAGTAGTATGTACAGGGGATATCGGAACACTGAAGCTTTCTTT,CASSMYRGYRNTEAFF,TRBV19,TRBD1,NA,TRBJ1-1
TGCGCCAGCAGTAGACAGGGGGCCCAAGAGACCCAGTACTTC,CASSRQGAQETQYF,TRBV5-1,TRBD1,few,TRBJ2-5
TGCAGCGTCACTTTGCGGGGATATGGCTACACCTTC,CSVTLRGYGYTF,TRBV29-1,NA,NA,TRBJ1-2
TGTGCCAGCAGTGACATCTTAAGGGGTATAGCTAACTATGGCTACACCTTC,CASSDILRGIANYGYTF,TRBV2,NA,NA,TRBJ1-2
TGTGCCTGTGCCGCGGGAGTTTCTGGAAACACCATATATTTT,CACAAGVSGNTIYF,TRBV30,NA,NA,TRBJ1-3
TGTGCCAGCCGCCGTCGGGACAGTTCGAATGAAAAACTGTTTTTT,CASRRRDSSNEKLFF,TRBV6-5,TRBD1,NA,TRBJ1-4
TGCGCCAGCAGCTTGGGATCAGCTAACTATGGCTACACCTTC,CASSLGSANYGYTF,TRBV5-1,NA,NA,TRBJ1-2
TGTGCCTGGAGTGCAGGGGCGCACAGGTTCTACGAGCAGTACTTC,CAWSAGAHRFYEQYF,TRBV30,NA,NA,TRBJ2-7
TGTGCCAGCAGCGTAGTGGGGGCGGACACTGAAGCTTTCTTT,CASSVVGADTEAFF,TRBV9,NA,once,TRBJ1-1
TGTGCCAGCAGCTTGGCCCCAGCGGGGGGGCGAGAGACCCAGTACTTC,CASSLAPAGGRETQYF,TRBV5-6,TRBD2,once,TRBJ2-5
TGTGCCAGCAGCCGGACTAGCGGGAGAGGAGAGCAGTACTTC,CASSRTSGRGEQYF,TRBV5-4,TRBD2,NA,TRBJ2-7
TGTGCCAGCAGAAAACAGGGTTCCTACGAGCAGTACTTC,CASRKQGSYEQYF,TRBV28,NA,once,TRBJ2-7
TGTGCCACCCAGGGGACAGATACGCAGTATTTT,CATQGTDTQYF,TRBV6-1,NA,once,TRBJ2-3
TGTGCCAGCAGTTACGGCTTGGCCTACGAGCAGTACTTC,CASSYGLAYEQYF,TRBV6-5,NA,few,TRBJ2-7
TGTGCCGGAAGGACAGGGGACCTCCCATGTGCTAACTATGGCTACACCTTC,CAGRTGDLPCANYGYTF,TRBV11-3,TRBD1,NA,TRBJ1-2
TGTGCCAGCAGTACCTGGAATAGCGGCTACACCTTC,CASSTWNSGYTF,TRBV6-5,NA,NA,TRBJ1-2
TGTGCCAGCAGTGTAGGGGCGTTAAAGGGCTACACCTTC,CASSVGALKGYTF,TRBV6-1,NA,NA,TRBJ1-2
TGTGCCAGCAGTGTGGAGGAGTCCTATGGCTACACCTTC,CASSVEESYGYTF,TRBV2,NA,NA,TRBJ1-2
TGTGCCAGCAGGATACAGGGGGCGGACACCATATATTTT,CASRIQGADTIYF,TRBV6-5,TRBD1,once,TRBJ1-3